This T cell receptor (beta chain) originates from a study of CD8+ T cells in alopecia areata (dated by TCRdb to about 2018). Background for the entire study: The treated patients took part in an open-label pilot trial in which moderate-to-severe alopecia areata was treated with oral tofacitinib at 5 to 10 mg twice daily. RNA was obtained with the PAXgene miRNA kit for fixed scalp, the miRNeasy kit for PBMCs, and the RNeasy kit for mouse skin. TCRbeta CDR3 regions were amplified by immunoSEQ multiplex PCR with 35 Vbeta forward and 13 Jbeta reverse primers. Biopsies were taken from tofacitinib-treated patients at baseline and again at 4 and 24 weeks into treatment, and several of those patients also had a later scalp biopsy. The SALT score, which quantifies the percentage of affected scalp surface area, was used to measure disease severity in treated patients. Patients received tofacitinib for 6 to 18 months and were then followed off drug for 6 months to check for delayed response and recurrence. On the human side, TCRbeta sequencing was run on scalp tissue and on sorted CD4+ and CD8+ peripheral blood T cells from healthy controls and from alopecia areata patients with either patchy or totalis/universalis disease. The study used high-throughput TCRbeta sequencing to examine T cell clonal expansion in alopecia areata, in both the C3H/HeJ mouse model and human patients. Scalp clonality was compared across normal scalp (n=4), patchy alopecia areata scalp (n=8), and alopecia totalis/universalis scalp (n=8).

Overall study results and their limits: Scalp TCR repertoire analysis is complicated because resident alphabeta T cells in normal human skin are also sequenced, whereas mouse skin is dominated by gammadelta T cells. Tofacitinib significantly decreased scalp clonality and the number of expanded CD8+ clones among the top 100 scalp clones. Because the treated cohort was small and had only one nonresponder, larger studies are needed to examine links between baseline CD8+ expansion and response. Many expanded lesional clones persisted in scalp and blood during tofacitinib treatment, which may partly explain relapse after stopping treatment. Higher clonality and more expanded CD8+ clones were observed in lesional scalp than in normal scalp, particularly in alopecia totalis/universalis, a finding suggestive of antigenic drive. TCR sequences shared between patients were less clear than in mice, possibly partly because of HLA diversity in the patient population.

The CDR3 has 14 amino acids, counting the end cysteine and phenylalanine. The sequence is cut down to CDR3 DNA, 42 bases in frame from base 1. CDR1 and CDR2, per the germline V gene, are SQVTM and ANQGSEA. V is pared back by 0 bases and J by 1 base, with 10 bases lying between the germline termini. The time point label for this specimen denotes: around 22 weeks on oral tofacitinib. The meaning of the sample's treatment or condition label: oral pan-JAK inhibitor, 5-10 mg twice daily. Lesional scalp punch biopsies and peripheral blood were collected from alopecia areata patients. PBMCs were isolated by density centrifugation and stained for CD3, CD4 and CD8, and CD4+ and CD8+ T cells were sorted on a FACSAria. Libraries were prepared through the immunoSEQ multiplex PCR assay. For TCR sequencing, RNA was extracted from every sample and reverse transcribed into cDNA to serve as template. SuperScript III was used to make first-strand cDNA, primed with a 2:1 mix of oligo-dT and random hexamers. Amplification bias was assessed with a synthetic immune receptor repertoire, and residual bias was removed computationally. As for the authors' bioinformatics: Raw reads were preprocessed for error removal, and CDR3 was defined according to IMGT conventions as running from the conserved cysteine to phenylalanine. To get clonality, Shannon entropy was normalized by log2 of the number of productive unique TCRs and the result was subtracted from 1. Whether each scalp clone was CD4 or CD8 was inferred by checking scalp TCRbeta sequences against the CD4 and CD8 repertoires from sorted blood. In its TCRdb copy, this immuneACCESS table keeps in-frame sequences only and misses some clones. Where compared with another copy, unresolved V genes explain less than half of these, and the others have no known cause. That table is the source of V, J and clone size, and D and trimming were worked out from the DNA. The sample records about 110,000 clones, about four fifths of which are singletons. The ten largest clones take up 20% to 25% of the sample.

Remarks on this clone: The specificity of this receptor is unknown. No much larger clonotype is one base removed from it; base qualities were not supplied.

This TCR was recovered from a human donor with alopecia areata. The starting material was CD8+ T cells sorted from blood, obtained at week 24, from a patient treated with tofacitinib. Rearrangement joined TRBV29-1 to TRBJ2-7, and TRBD1 may be the D gene, going by 6 matching bases. The CDR3 reads as follows: CSVEEVGASYEQYF. The DNA sequence is as follows: TGCAGCGTTGAAGAGGTGGGGGCATCCTACGAGCAGTACTTC.